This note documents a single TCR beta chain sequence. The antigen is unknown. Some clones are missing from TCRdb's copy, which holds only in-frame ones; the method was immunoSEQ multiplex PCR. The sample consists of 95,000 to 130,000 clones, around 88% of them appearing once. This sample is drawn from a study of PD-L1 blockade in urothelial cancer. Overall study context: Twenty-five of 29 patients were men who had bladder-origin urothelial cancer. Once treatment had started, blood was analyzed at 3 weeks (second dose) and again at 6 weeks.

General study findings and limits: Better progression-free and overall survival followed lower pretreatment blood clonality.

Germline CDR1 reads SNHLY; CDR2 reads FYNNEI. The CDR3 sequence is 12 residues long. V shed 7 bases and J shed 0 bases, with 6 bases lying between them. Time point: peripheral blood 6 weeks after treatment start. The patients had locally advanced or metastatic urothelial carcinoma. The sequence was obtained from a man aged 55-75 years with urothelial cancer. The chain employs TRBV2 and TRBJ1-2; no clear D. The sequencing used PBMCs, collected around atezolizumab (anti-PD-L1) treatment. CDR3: CASTLSNYGYTF. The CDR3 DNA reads TGTGCCAGCACTTTATCTAACTATGGCTACACCTTC.